This T cell receptor (beta chain) emerged from a study of T cells in Graves' hyperthyroidism and ophthalmopathy. RNA transcripts served as the template for amplifying TCR beta CDR3 regions. When the TCR CDR3 underwent first-round RT-PCR, the HTBI primer set was used. One entry per CDR3 protein results from TCRdb running MiXCR on the multiplex PCR reads. The profile shows 660,000 or so distinct CDR3 sequences, about 45% of them singletons. This clonotype was observed many times. The CDR3 runs to 16 residues. Germline V gene sequence: CDR1 SGHTA, CDR2 FQGNSA. Losses at the gene ends were 5 bases for V and 0 bases for J; bases not matched to a gene: 9.

Sequenced material: peripheral blood or thyroid tissue (not recorded which). The sequence was obtained from an adult man with Graves' disease, either hyperthyroidism or ophthalmopathy (not recorded which). The rearrangement joins TRBV7-2 to TRBJ1-1; 7 nucleotides agree with TRBD1. The CDR3: CASSLHPGQMNTEAFF. The CDR3 DNA reads as TGTGCCAGCAGCCTGCACCCGGGACAGATGAACACTGAAGCTTTCTTT.